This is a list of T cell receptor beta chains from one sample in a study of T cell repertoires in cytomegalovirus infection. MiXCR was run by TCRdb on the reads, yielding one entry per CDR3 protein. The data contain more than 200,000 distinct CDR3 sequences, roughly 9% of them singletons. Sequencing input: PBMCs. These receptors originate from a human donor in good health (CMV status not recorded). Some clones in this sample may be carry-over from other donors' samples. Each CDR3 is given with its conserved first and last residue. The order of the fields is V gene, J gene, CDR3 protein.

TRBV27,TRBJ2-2,CASRNRGLAFNTGELFF
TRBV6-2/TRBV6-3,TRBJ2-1,CASSFGLAGALYNEQFF
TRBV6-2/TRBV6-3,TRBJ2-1,CASSYDAYNEQFF
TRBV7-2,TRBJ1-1,CASSFLTGTGNTEAFF
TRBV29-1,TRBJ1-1,CSVVPGLGLTEAFF
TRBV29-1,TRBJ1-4,CSVDLIEGGAEKLFF
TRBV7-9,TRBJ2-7,CASSLRDTRYEQYF
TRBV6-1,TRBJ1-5,CASSYRPDRANQPQHF
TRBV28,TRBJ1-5,CASSLSLSGNQPQHF
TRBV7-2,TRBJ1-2,CASSPGTGARGYTF
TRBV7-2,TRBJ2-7,CASSLRAGEQYF
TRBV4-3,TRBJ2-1,CASSQGAEFEQFF
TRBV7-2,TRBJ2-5,CASSLNQGAKTQYF
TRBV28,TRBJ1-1,CASSPAGLTGTEAFF
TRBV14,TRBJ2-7,CASSQDMVAGVYEQYF
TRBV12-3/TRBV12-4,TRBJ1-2,CASSQTGQYHGYTF
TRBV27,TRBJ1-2,CASSKQGWGYTF
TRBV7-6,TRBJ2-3,CASSPEGTSATDTQYF
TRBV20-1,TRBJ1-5,CSASKERVNQPQHF
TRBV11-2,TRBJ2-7,CASSLEASGAYEQYF
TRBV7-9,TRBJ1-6,CATDHWQGNSPLHF
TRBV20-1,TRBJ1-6,CSAATPGTMSLHF
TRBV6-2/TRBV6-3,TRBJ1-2,CASSYSPGSGANYGYTF
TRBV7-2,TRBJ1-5,CASSLGGMGNQPQHF
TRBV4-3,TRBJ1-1,CASSFGTGDGAFF
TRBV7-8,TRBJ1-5,CASSLARQGYRNQPQHF
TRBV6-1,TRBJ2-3,CASTEAIVGTDTQYF